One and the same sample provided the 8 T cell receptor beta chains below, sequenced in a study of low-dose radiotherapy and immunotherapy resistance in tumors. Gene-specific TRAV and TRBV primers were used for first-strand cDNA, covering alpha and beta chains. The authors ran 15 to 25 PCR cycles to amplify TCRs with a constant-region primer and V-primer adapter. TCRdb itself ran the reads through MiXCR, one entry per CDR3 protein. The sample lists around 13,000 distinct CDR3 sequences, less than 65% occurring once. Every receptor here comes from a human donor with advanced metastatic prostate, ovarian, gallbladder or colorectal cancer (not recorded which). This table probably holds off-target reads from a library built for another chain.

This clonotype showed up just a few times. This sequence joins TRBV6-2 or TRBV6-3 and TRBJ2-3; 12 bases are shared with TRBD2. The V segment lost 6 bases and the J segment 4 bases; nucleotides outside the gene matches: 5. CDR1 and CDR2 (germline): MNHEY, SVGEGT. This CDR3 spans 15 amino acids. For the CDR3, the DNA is TGTGCCAGCAGGACGGGACTAGCGGGCCCAGATACGCAGTATTTT. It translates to CASRTGLAGPDTQYF.

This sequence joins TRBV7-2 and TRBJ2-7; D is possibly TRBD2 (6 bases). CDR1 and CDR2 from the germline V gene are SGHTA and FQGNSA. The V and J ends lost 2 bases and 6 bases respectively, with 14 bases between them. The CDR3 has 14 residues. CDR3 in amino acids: CASSLMGGPFEQYF. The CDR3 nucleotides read TGTGCCAGCAGCTTAATGGGAGGCCCCTTCGAGCAGTACTTC.

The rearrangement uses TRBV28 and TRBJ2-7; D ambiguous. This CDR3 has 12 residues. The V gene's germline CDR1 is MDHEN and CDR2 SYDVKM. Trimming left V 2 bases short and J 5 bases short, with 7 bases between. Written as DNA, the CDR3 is TGTGCCAGCAGTTTAAAAGGGAACGAGCAGTACTTC. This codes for CASSLKGNEQYF.

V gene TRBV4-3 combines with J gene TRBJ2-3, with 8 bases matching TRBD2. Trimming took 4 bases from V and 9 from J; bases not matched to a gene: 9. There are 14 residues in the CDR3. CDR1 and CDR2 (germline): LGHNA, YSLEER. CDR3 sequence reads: CASSRGGGPETQYF. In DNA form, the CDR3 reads TGCGCCAGCAGCCGCGGCGGGGGGCCCGAAACGCAGTATTTT.

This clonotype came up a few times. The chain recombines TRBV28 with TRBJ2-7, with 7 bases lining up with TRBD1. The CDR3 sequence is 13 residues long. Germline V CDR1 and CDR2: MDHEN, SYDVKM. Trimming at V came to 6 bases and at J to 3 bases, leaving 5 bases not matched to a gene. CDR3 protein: CASSPGQSYEQYF. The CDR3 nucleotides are TGTGCCAGCAGCCCGGGACAGAGCTACGAGCAGTACTTC.

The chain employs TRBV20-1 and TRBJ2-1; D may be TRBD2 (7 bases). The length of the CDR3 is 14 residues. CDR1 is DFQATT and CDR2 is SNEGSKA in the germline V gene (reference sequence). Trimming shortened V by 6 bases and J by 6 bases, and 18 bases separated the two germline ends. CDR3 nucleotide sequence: TGCAGTGCGGTCCTCGGGGGGCGAATCAATGAGCAGTTCTTC. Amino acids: CSAVLGGRINEQFF.

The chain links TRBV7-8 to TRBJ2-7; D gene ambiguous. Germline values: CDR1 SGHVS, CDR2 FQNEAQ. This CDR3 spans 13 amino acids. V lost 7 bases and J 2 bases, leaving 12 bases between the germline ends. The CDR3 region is CASKRPETYEQYF. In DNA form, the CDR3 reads TGTGCCAGCAAACGGCCTGAAACCTACGAGCAGTACTTC.

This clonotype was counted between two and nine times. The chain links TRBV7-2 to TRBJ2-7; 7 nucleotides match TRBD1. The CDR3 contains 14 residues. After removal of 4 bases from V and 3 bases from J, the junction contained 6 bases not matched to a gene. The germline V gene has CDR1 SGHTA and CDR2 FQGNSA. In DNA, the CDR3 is TGTGCCAGCAGCTCCGGGACAGCTTACTACGAGCAGTACTTC. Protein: CASSSGTAYYEQYF.